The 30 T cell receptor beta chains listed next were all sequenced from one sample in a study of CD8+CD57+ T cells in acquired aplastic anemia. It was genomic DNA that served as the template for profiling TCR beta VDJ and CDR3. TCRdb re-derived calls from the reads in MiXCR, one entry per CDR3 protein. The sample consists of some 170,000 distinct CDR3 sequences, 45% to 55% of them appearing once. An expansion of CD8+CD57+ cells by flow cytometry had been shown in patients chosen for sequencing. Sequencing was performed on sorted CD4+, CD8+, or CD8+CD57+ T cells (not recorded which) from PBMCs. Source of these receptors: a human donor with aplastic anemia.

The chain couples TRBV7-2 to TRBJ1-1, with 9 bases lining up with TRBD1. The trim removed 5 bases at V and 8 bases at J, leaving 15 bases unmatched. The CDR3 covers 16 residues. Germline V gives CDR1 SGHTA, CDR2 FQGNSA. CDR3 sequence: CASSEDFPGTGSEAFF. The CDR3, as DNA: TGTGCCAGCAGCGAAGACTTCCCCGGGACAGGGTCCGAAGCTTTCTTT.

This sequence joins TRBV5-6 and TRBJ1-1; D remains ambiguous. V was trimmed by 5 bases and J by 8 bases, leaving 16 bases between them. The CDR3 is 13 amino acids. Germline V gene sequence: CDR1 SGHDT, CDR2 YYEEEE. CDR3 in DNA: TGTGCCAGCAGAAGTCAAGAGGTCAGAGAAGCTTTCTTT. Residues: CASRSQEVREAFF.

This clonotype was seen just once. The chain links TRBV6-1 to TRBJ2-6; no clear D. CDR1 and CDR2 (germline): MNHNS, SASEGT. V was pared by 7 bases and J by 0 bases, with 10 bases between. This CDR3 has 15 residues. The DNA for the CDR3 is TGTGCCAGCACAATCGCCGCCTCTGGGGCCAACGTCCTGACTTTC. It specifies CASTIAASGANVLTF.

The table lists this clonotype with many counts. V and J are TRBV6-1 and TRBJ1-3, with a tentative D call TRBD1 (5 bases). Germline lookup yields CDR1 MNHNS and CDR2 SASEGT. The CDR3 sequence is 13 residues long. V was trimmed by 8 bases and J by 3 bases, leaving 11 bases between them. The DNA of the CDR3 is TGTGCCAGCCTTGGGGGGATTGGAAACACCATATATTTT. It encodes CASLGGIGNTIYF.

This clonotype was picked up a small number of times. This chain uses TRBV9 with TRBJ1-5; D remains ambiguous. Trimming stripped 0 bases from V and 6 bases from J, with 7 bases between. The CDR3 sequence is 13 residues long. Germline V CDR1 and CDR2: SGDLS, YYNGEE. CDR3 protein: CASSVDPTQPQHF. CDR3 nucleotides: TGTGCCAGCAGCGTAGATCCGACTCAGCCCCAGCATTTT. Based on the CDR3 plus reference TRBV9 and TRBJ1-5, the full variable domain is DSGVTQTPKHLITATGQRVTLRCSPRSGDLSVYWYQQSLDQGLQFLIQYYNGEERAKGNILERFSAQQFPDLHSELNLSSLELGDSALYFCASSVDPTQPQHFGDGTRLSIL.

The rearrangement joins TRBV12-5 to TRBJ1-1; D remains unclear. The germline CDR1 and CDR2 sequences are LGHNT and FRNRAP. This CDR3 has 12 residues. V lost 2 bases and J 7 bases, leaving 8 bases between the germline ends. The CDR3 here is CASGLMKSEAFF. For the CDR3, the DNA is TGTGCTAGTGGTTTGATGAAGAGTGAAGCTTTCTTT.

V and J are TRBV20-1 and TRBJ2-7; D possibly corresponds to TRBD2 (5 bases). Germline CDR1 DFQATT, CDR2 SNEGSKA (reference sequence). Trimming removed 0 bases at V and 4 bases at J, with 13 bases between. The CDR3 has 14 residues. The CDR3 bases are TGCAGTGCTAGAGATAGGACTTTGTTGTACGAGCAGTACTTC. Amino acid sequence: CSARDRTLLYEQYF.

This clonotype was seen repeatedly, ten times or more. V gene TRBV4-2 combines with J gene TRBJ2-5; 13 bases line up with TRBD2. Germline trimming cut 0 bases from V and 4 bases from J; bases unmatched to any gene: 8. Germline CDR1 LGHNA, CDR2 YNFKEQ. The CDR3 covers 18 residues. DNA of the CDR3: TGTGCCAGCAGCCAAGAAACTAGCGGGGGGGCCCGGGGAGAGACCCAGTACTTC. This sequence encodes CASSQETSGGARGETQYF.

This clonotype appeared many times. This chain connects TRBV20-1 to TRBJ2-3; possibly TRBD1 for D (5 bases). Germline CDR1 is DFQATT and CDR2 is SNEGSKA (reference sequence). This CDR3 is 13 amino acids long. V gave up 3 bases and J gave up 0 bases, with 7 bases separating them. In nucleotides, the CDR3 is TGCAGTGCTAGTCAGGGAAGCACAGATACGCAGTATTTT. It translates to CSASQGSTDTQYF.

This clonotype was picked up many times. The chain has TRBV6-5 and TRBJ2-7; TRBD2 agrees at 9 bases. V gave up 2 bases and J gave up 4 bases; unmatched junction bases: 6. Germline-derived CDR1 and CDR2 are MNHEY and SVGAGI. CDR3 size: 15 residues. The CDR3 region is CASSYGLAGPYEQYF. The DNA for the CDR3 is TGTGCCAGCAGTTACGGGCTAGCGGGGCCGTACGAGCAGTACTTC.

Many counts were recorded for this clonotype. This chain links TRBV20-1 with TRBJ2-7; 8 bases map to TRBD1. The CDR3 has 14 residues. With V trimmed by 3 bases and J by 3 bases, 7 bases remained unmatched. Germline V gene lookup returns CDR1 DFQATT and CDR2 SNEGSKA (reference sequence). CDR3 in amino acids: CSARPRTGSYEQYF. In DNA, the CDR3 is TGCAGTGCTAGGCCCCGGACAGGGAGCTACGAGCAGTACTTC.

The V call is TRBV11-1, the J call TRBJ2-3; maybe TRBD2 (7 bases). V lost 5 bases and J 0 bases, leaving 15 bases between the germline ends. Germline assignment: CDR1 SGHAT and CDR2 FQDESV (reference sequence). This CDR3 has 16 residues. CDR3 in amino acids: CASSRGGGASTDTQYF. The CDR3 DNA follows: TGTGCCAGCAGCCGTGGAGGGGGGGCGAGCACAGATACGCAGTATTTT.

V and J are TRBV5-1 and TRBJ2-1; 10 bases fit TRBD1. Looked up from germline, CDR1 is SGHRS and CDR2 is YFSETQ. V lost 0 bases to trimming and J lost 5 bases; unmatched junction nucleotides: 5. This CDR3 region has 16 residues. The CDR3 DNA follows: TGCGCCAGCAGCTTGGCCGGGACAGGGGTACACAATGAGCAGTTCTTC. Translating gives CASSLAGTGVHNEQFF.

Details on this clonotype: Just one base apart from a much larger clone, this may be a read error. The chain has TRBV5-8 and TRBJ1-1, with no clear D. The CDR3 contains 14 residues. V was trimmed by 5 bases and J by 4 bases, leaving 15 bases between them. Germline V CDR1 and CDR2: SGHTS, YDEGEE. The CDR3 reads CASSEGVRSTEAFF. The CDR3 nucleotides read TGTGCCAGCAGTGAGGGTGTACGCAGCACTGAAGCTTTCTTT.

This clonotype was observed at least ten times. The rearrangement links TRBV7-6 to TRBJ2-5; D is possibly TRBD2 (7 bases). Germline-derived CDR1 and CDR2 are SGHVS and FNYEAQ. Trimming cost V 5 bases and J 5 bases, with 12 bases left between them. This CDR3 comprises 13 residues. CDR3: CASSHGGRETQYF. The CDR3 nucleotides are TGTGCCAGCAGCCACGGGGGGCGGGAGACCCAGTACTTC.

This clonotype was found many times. CDR3 residues: CSVKRDYFYEQYF. In DNA form, the CDR3 reads TGCAGTGTTAAGCGGGATTACTTCTACGAGCAGTACTTC. The chain couples TRBV20-1 to TRBJ2-7, with TRBD2 matching over 7 bases. The CDR3 is 13 amino acids. Looked up from germline, CDR1 is DFQATT and CDR2 is SNEGSKA (reference sequence). Trimming removed 7 bases from V and 3 bases from J; junction bases left unmatched: 9.

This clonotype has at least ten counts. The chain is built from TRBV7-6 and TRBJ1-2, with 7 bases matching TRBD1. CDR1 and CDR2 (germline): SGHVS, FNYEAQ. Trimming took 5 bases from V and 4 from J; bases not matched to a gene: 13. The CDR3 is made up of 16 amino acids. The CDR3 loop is CASSTRPTGTAYGYTF. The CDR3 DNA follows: TGTGCCAGCAGCACACGCCCAACCGGGACAGCCTATGGCTACACCTTC. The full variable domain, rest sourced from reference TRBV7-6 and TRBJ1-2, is GAGVSQSPRYKVTKRGQDVALRCDPISGHVSLYWYRQALGQGPEFLTYFNYEAQQDKSGLPNDRFSAERPEGSISTLTIQRTEQRDSAMYRCASSTRPTGTAYGYTFGSGTRLTVV.

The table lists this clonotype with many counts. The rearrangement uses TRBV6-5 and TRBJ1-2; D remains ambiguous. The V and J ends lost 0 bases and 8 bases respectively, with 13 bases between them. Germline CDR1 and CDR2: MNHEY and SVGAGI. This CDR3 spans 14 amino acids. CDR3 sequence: CASSYSIVAGGYTF. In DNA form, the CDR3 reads TGTGCCAGCAGTTACTCGATAGTGGCCGGGGGCTACACCTTC.

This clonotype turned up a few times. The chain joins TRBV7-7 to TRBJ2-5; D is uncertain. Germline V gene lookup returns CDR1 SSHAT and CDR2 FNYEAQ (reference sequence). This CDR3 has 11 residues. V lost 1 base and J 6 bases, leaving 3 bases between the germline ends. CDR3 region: CASSLGQTQYF. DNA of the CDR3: TGTGCCAGCAGCTTAGGACAGACCCAGTACTTC.

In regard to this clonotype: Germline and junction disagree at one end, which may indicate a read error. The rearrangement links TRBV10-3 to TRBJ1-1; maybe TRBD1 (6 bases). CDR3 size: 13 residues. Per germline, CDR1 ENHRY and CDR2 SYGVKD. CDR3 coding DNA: TGTACCATCACCAGGACAGCGAACACTGAAACTTTCTTT. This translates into CTITRTANTETFF.

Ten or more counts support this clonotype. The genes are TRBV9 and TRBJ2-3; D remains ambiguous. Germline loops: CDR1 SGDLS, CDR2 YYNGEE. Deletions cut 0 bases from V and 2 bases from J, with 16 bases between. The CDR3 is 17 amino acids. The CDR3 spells CASSVVAGGVTTDTQYF. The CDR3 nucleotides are TGTGCCAGCAGCGTAGTGGCAGGCGGTGTCACCACAGATACGCAGTATTTT.

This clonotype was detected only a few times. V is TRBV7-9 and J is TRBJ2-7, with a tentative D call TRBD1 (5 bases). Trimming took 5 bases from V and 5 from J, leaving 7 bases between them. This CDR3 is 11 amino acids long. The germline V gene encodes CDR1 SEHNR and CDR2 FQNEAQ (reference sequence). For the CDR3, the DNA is TGTGCCAGCAGCCTAGGGGACGAGCAGTACTTC. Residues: CASSLGDEQYF.

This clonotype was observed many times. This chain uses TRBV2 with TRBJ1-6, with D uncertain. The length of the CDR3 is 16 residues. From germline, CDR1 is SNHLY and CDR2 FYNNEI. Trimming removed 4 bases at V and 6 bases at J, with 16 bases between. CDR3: CASSGQGRVTNSPLHF. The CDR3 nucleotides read TGTGCCAGCAGTGGGCAAGGACGGGTGACTAATTCACCCCTCCACTTT.

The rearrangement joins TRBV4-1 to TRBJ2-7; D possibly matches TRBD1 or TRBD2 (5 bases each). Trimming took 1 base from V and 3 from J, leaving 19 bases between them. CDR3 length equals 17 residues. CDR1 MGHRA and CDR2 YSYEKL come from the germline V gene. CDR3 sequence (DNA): TGCGCCAGCAGCCAAGGCATCCAGGGCTTCACTAGCTACGAGCAGTACTTC. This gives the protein CASSQGIQGFTSYEQYF.

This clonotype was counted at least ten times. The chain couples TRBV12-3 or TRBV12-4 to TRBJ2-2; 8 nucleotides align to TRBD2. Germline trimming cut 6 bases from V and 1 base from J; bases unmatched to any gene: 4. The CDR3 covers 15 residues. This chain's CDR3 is CASSATSGNTGELFF. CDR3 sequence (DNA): TGTGCCAGCAGCGCCACTAGCGGGAACACCGGGGAGCTGTTTTTT.

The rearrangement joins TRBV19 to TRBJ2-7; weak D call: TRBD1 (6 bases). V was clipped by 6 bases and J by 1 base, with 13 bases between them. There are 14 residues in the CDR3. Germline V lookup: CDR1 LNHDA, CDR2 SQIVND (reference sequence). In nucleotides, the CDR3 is TGTGCCAGTAGCCGGACAGCCATATCCTACGAGCAGTACTTC. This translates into CASSRTAISYEQYF.

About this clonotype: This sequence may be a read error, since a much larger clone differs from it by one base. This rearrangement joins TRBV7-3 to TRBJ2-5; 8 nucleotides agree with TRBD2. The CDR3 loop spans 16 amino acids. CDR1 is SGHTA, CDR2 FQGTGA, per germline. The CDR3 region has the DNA TGTGCCAGCGGCTTATTATCGATGACTAGCGCAGAGACCCAGTACTTC. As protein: CASGLLSMTSAETQYF.

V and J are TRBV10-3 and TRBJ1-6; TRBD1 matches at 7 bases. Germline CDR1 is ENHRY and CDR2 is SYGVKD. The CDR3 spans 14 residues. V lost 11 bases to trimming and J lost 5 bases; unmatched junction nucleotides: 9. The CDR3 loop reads CAARTGAHNSPLHF. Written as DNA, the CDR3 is TGTGCCGCCCGGACAGGCGCTCATAATTCACCCCTCCACTTT.

The CDR3 protein is CAISEKGAGGGADTQYF. CDR3 nucleotide sequence: TGTGCCATCAGTGAGAAAGGGGCGGGGGGGGGAGCAGATACGCAGTATTTT. The V and J genes are TRBV10-3 and TRBJ2-3, with 9 positions matching TRBD2. This CDR3 comprises 17 residues. The trim removed 2 bases at V and 4 bases at J, leaving 10 bases unmatched. Germline assignment: CDR1 ENHRY and CDR2 SYGVKD.

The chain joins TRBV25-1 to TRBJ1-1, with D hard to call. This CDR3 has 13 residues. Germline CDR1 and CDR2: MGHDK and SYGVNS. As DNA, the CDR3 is TGTGGACGGAAGGGCCAGGAGAACACTGAAGCTTTCTTT. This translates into CGRKGQENTEAFF.